Below are 3 T cell receptor beta chains sequenced from a single sample in a study of blood T cell repertoires in COVID-19. Here immunoSEQ multiplex PCR was the method, and the copy in TCRdb shows in-frame clones only, minus some. The table lists 300,000 to 400,000 clones, approximately 90% of them singletons. The sequenced sample consisted of peripheral blood. These receptors were taken from a woman under 30 who had recovered from COVID-19.

The chain employs TRBV5-4 and TRBJ2-2; 7 nucleotides match TRBD2. V dropped 1 base and J dropped 5; count of bases not matched to a gene: 8. This CDR3 is 16 amino acids long. Germline loops: CDR1 SGHNT, CDR2 YYREEE (reference sequence). The CDR3 nucleotides are TGTGCCAGCAGCTTGCCGGGGGGAGCGCAGACCGGGGAGCTGTTTTTT. It yields the protein CASSLPGGAQTGELFF.

In DNA, the CDR3 is TGTGCCAGCAGCTTCCTGGGGACTAGCGTGGGGGTGGGGAATGAGCAGTTCTTC. Protein product: CASSFLGTSVGVGNEQFF. The chain carries TRBV7-8 and TRBJ2-1; TRBD2 agrees at 10 bases. The CDR3 is 18 residues long. V was clipped by 3 bases and J by 7 bases; unmatched bases: 15. Looked up from germline, CDR1 is SGHVS and CDR2 is FQNEAQ.

This chain connects TRBV7-2 to TRBJ1-4, with a possible D match to TRBD1 (5 bases). The V gene lost 6 bases and the J gene lost 7 bases, with 21 bases spanning the gap. Germline V gene data show CDR1 as SGHTA and CDR2 as FQGNSA. This CDR3 comprises 16 residues. CDR3 nucleotides: TGTGCCAGCAGGACCGGGACTCACCACAAAGGTGAAAAACTGTTTTTT. Translation gives CASRTGTHHKGEKLFF.